This TCR beta chain derives from a study of blood T cell repertoires in COVID-19. The overall study: From T cells, B-cell-depleted T cells, or PBMCs came the material, which was cDNA or gDNA.

This clone was counted a few times. The CDR3 sequence is 15 residues long. Germline V gene sequence: CDR1 PRHDT, CDR2 FYEKMQ (reference sequence). V was pared by 0 bases and J by 7 bases, with 4 bases of the junction left unmatched. The authors' processing: By means of reference gene primer amplification, nucleated cell counts were estimated. Profiling relied on immunoSEQ multiplex PCR, and the TCRdb table lists in-frame clones only, not all of them. V and J calls and clone size are given by that table; D and trimming were obtained from the DNA. The table lists 250,000 or so clones, about 80% of them singletons.

The clonotype comes from a man aged 50 to 60 who had recovered from COVID-19. The sequenced sample consisted of PBMCs or T cells enriched from blood (not recorded which). The chain joins TRBV13 to TRBJ2-7; 12 positions match TRBD2. CDR3 amino acids: CASSLGVGTSGEQYF. The CDR3 DNA reads TGTGCCAGCAGCTTAGGTGTTGGGACTAGCGGGGAGCAGTACTTC.